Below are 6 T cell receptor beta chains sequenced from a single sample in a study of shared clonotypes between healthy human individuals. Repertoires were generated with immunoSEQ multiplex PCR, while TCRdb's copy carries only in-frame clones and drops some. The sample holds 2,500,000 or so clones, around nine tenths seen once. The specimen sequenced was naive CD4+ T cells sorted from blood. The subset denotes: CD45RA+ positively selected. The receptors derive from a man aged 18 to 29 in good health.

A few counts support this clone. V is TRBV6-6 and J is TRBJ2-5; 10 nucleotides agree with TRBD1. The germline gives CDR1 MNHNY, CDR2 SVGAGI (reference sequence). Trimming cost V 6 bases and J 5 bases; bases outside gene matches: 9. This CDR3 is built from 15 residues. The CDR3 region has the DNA TGTGCCAGCAGCATGGGACAGGGGTGGACGGAGACCCAGTACTTC. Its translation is CASSMGQGWTETQYF.

CDR3 region: CASSLRTDTGELFF. CDR3 nucleotide sequence: TGTGCCAGCAGCCTACGGACAGACACCGGGGAGCTGTTTTTT. V is TRBV7-3 and J is TRBJ2-2, with D tentatively TRBD1 (6 bases). CDR1 SGHTA and CDR2 FQGTGA come from the germline V gene. This CDR3 spans 14 amino acids. The ends were cut back, 5 bases at V and 3 bases at J, with 10 bases in the middle. The full variable domain, rest sourced from reference TRBV7-3 and TRBJ2-2, is GAGVSQTPSNKVTEKGKYVELRCDPISGHTALYWYRQSLGQGPEFLIYFQGTGAADDSGLPNDRFFAVRPEGSVSTLKIQRTERGDSAVYLCASSLRTDTGELFFGEGSRLTVL.

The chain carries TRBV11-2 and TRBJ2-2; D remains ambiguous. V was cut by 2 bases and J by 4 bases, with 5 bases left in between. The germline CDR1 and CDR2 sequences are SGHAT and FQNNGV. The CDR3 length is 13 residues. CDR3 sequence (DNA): TGTGCCAGCAGCTTAAAGGGCACCGGGGAGCTGTTTTTT. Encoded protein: CASSLKGTGELFF.

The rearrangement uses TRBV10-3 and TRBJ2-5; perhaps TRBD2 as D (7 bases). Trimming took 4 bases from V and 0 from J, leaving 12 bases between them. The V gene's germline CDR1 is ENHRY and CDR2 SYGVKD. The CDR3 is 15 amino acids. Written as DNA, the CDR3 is TGTGCCATCAGTGTGAGGGGGAGGGACCAAGAGACCCAGTACTTC. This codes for CAISVRGRDQETQYF.

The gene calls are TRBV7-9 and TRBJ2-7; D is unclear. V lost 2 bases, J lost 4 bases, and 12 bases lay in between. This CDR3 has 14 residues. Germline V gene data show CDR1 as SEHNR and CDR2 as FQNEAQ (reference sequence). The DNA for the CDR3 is TGTGCCAGCAGCTTATACGGCGGAGTGTACGAGCAGTACTTC. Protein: CASSLYGGVYEQYF.

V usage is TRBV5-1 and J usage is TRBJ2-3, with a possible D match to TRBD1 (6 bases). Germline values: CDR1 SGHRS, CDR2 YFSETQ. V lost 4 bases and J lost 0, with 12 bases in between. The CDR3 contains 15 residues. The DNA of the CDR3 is TGCGCCAGCAGCCCCGGACAGTTGAGCACAGATACGCAGTATTTT. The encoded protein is CASSPGQLSTDTQYF.